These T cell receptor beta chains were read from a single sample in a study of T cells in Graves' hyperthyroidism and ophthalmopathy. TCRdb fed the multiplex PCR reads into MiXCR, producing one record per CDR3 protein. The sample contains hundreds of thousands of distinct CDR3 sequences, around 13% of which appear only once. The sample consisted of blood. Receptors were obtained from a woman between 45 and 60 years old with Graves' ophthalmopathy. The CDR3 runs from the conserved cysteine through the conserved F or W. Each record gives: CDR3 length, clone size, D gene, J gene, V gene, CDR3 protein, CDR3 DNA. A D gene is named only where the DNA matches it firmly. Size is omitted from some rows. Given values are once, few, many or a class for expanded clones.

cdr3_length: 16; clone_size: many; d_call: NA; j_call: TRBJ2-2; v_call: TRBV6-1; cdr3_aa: CASSEARAPRSGELFF; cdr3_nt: TGTGCCAGCAGTGAAGCTCGGGCCCCGAGGTCCGGGGAGCTGTTTTTT
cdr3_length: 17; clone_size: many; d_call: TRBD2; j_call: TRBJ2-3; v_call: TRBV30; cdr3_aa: CAWSNLWSSGRGDTQYF; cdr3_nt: TGTGCCTGGAGCAACCTGTGGTCTAGCGGGAGAGGAGATACGCAGTATTTT
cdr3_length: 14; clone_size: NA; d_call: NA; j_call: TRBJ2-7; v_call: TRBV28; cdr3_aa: CASSLRTPPYEQYF; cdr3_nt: TGTGCCAGCAGTTTGCGGACACCCCCCTACGAGCAGTACTTC
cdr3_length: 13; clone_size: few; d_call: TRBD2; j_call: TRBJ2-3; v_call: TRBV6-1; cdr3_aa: CASNVAGKGTQYF; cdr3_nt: TGTGCCAGCAATGTAGCGGGGAAGGGTACGCAGTATTTT
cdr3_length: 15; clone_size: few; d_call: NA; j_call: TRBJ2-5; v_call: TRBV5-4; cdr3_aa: CASSLTRGSQETQYF; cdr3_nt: TGTGCCAGCAGCTTAACTAGAGGGAGCCAAGAGACCCAGTACTTC
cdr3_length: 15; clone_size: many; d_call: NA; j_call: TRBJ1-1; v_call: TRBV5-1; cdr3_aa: CASSNPTGTTPEAFF; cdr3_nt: TGCGCCAGCAGCAACCCGACCGGGACAACGCCTGAAGCTTTCTTT
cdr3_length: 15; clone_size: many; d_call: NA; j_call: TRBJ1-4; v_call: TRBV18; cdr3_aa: CASSSLPGHNEKLFF; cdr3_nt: TGTGCCAGCTCATCTCTTCCAGGACATAATGAAAAACTGTTTTTT
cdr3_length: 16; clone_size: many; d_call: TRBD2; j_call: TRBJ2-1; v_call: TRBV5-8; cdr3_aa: CASSTLTSGSSDEQFF; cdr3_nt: TGTGCCAGCAGCACCCTGACTAGCGGGAGTTCGGATGAGCAGTTCTTC
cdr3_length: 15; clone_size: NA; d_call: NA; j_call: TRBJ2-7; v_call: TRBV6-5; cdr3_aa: CASSYSEGARGEQYF; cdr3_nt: TGTGCCAGCAGTTACTCGGAGGGGGCGCGGGGCGAGCAGTACTTC
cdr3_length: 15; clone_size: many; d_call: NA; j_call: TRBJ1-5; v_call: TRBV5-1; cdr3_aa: CASSLEGTFGQPQHF; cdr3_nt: TGCGCCAGCAGCTTGGAAGGGACCTTTGGTCAGCCCCAGCATTTT
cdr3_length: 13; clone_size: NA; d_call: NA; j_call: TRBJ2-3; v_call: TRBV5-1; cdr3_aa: CASSLISEDTQYF; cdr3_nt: TGCGCCAGCAGCTTGATCAGCGAAGATACGCAGTATTTT
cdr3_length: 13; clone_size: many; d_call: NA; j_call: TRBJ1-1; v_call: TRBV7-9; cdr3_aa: CASSLAAATEAFF; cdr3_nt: TGTGCCAGCAGCTTAGCAGCAGCCACTGAAGCTTTCTTT
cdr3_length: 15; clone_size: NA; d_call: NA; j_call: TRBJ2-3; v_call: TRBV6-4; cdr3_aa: CASSEEVGNTDTQYF; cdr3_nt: TGTGCCAGCAGTGAGGAGGTTGGGAACACAGATACGCAGTATTTT
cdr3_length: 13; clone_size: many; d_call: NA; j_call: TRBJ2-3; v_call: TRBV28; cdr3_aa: CASSLGAMDTQYF; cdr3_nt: TGTGCCAGCAGTTTGGGGGCGATGGATACGCAGTATTTT
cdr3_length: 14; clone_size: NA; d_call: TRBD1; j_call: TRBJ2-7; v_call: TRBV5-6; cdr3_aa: CASSLGQGAYKQYF; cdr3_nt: TGTGCCAGCAGCTTGGGACAGGGCGCCTACAAGCAGTACTTC
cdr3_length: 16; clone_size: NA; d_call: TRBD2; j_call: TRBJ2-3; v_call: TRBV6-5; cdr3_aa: CASSYLASGSADTQYF; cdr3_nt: TGTGCCAGCAGTTACTTGGCTAGCGGGAGCGCAGATACGCAGTATTTT
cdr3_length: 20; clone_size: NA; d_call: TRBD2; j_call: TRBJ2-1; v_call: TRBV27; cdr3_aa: CASSLSEGLAGYRSYNEQFF; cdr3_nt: TGTGCCAGCAGTTTATCAGAAGGGCTAGCGGGATATAGGTCCTACAATGAGCAGTTCTTC
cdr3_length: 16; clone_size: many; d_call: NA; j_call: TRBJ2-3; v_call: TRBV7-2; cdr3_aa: CASSLVGTVSTDTQYF; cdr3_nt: TGTGCCAGCAGCTTAGTAGGGACGGTTAGCACAGATACGCAGTATTTT
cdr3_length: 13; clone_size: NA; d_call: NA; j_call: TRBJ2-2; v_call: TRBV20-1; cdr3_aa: CSASDGRPGELFF; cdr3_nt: TGCAGTGCTAGCGACGGGAGACCCGGGGAGCTGTTTTTT
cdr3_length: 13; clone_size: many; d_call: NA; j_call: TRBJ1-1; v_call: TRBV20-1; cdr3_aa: CSARFLGTTEAFF; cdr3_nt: TGCAGTGCTAGATTTCTGGGAACGACTGAAGCTTTCTTT
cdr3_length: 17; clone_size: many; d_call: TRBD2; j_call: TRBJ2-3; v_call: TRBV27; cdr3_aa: CASRDGLAGGPTDTQYF; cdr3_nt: TGTGCCAGCAGGGACGGACTAGCGGGAGGGCCAACAGATACGCAGTATTTT
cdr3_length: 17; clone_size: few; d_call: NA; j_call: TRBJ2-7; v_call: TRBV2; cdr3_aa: CASSEPFSRQLFYEQYF; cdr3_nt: TGTGCCAGCAGTGAACCCTTTTCGAGACAGCTCTTTTACGAGCAGTACTTC
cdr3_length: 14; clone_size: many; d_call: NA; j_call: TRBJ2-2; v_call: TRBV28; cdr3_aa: CASSERIITGELFF; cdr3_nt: TGTGCCAGCAGTGAGCGGATAATCACCGGGGAGCTGTTTTTT